Below, one TCR beta chain is given with its context. Its antigen is still unknown. CDR3 size: 14 residues. V was clipped by 2 bases and J by 1 base, with 5 bases between them. MiXCR, run by TCRdb on the reads, gives a single entry per CDR3 protein. This table holds some 350,000 distinct CDR3 sequences, roughly a third found once. These data originate in a study of T cell repertoires in cytomegalovirus infection. Study-wide background: As its CMV epitopes, the study selected recently identified HLA-C-restricted and well-studied HLA-B-restricted targets. Shared public TCR beta signatures pointed to both CMV infection and a matching HLA type.

Whole-study results and caveats: Totalled public TCR beta family frequency picked out people who carried CMV plus the relevant HLA. Predominance within the ex vivo response was attributable to HLA-C-restricted CMV-specific TCR beta clonotypes.

This TCR was sampled from a human donor in good health (CMV status not recorded). Some clones in this sample may be carry-over from other donors' samples. This chain links TRBV12-3 or TRBV12-4 with TRBJ2-2, with D unclear. The material was cultured PBMCs, obtained from culture after CMV antigen stimulation. The CDR3 bases are TGTGCCAGCAGTTTAACAAAGAACACCGGGGAGCTGTTTTTT. Translation gives CASSLTKNTGELFF.